The rows below give T cell receptor beta chains drawn from one sample of a study of blood T cell repertoires in COVID-19. Produced via immunoSEQ multiplex PCR; TCRdb's table is partial and in-frame only. The sample has under 65,000 clones; roughly 89% are singletons. The source material was peripheral blood. These TCRs come from an older woman with COVID-19, enrolled during active disease. The CDR3 runs from the conserved cysteine through the conserved F or W. The D gene is left open where the match is weak. A clone size is listed for some rows: how often the clone was seen (once, few, many), or a class if it is expanded.

abundance,v_gene,d_gene,j_gene,CDR3nt,CDR3aa
-,TRBV28,TRBD1,TRBJ1-3,TGTGCCAGCAGTTTAACCCTAGGACAGGGGGGAGGAAACACCATATATTTT,CASSLTLGQGGGNTIYF
-,TRBV27,-,TRBJ2-7,TGTGCCAGCAGTATAAGGGGAGGACATTACTCCTACGAGCAGTACTTC,CASSIRGGHYSYEQYF
-,TRBV29-1,-,TRBJ2-5,TGCAGCGTTGAACCCAATTTCAGGGGTGAGACCCAGTACTTC,CSVEPNFRGETQYF
few,TRBV7-8,TRBD1,TRBJ1-1,TGTGCCAGCAGCTTAAAACAGGGGAGCACTGAAGCTTTCTTT,CASSLKQGSTEAFF
-,TRBV18,-,TRBJ1-2,TGTGCCAGCTCACCCCGGGACATCTATGGCTACACCTTC,CASSPRDIYGYTF
few,TRBV5-5,-,TRBJ1-3,TGTGCCAGCAGCTTGGCCGGGGAAGGACGGGGAAACACCATATATTTT,CASSLAGEGRGNTIYF
-,TRBV5-4,TRBD2,TRBJ2-5,TGTGCCAGCAGCTTTGTGCTAGCGGGAGAGGAGACCCAGTACTTC,CASSFVLAGEETQYF
-,TRBV10-2,-,TRBJ1-2,TGCGCCAGCAGTGGAGTCAGGAACTATGGCTACACCTTC,CASSGVRNYGYTF
-,TRBV30,TRBD2,TRBJ2-7,TGTGCCTGGAGTAAACGCCTAGCGGGAGACGAGCAGTACTTC,CAWSKRLAGDEQYF
-,TRBV5-1,TRBD2,TRBJ2-1,TGCGCCAGCAGCACGGGGACTAGATACAATGAGCAGTTCTTC,CASSTGTRYNEQFF
-,TRBV3-1/TRBV3-2,-,TRBJ1-6,TGTGCCAGCAGCCACCCCCAGGCGAATTCACCCCTCCACTTT,CASSHPQANSPLHF
-,TRBV10-3,TRBD2,TRBJ2-7,TGTGCCATCAGTGACGTTAGCGGGAGCTCCTACGAGCAGTACTTC,CAISDVSGSSYEQYF
-,TRBV21-1,-,TRBJ2-7,TGTGCCAGCAGCAAAGTTCAGGTTGCCTACGAGCAGTACTTC,CASSKVQVAYEQYF
-,TRBV3-1/TRBV3-2,-,TRBJ1-2,TGTGCCAGCAGCCAAGAGACAGGCTATGGCTACACCTTC,CASSQETGYGYTF
-,TRBV28,TRBD1,TRBJ1-6,TGTGCCAGCAGCCCCGGGACAGGGACGGGGTCACCCCTCCACTTT,CASSPGTGTGSPLHF
-,TRBV7-9,-,TRBJ2-2,TGTGCCAGCGCTCTCATCTCGGGCGGGGAGCTGTTTTTT,CASALISGGELFF
-,TRBV11-2,-,TRBJ2-1,TGTGCCAGCAGCTTAATGGATCTATACGGAGGTGAGCAGTTCTTC,CASSLMDLYGGEQFF
-,TRBV3-1/TRBV3-2,TRBD1,TRBJ1-6,TGTGCCAGCAGCCAAGGGACAGGGTCGACTAATTCACCCCTCCACTTT,CASSQGTGSTNSPLHF
-,TRBV30,-,TRBJ1-2,TGTGCCTGGAGTTCCGGGGGGGGGTATGGCTACACCTTC,CAWSSGGGYGYTF
-,TRBV27,TRBD1,TRBJ1-5,TGTGCCAGCAGTTTATGGGCCGGGACAGGGAGATTCAATCAGCCCCAGCATTTT,CASSLWAGTGRFNQPQHF
-,TRBV11-3,TRBD1,TRBJ1-1,TGTGCCAGCAGCTTAGATCCCCGGCAGGGGGCGAGAGGTGAAGCTTTCTTT,CASSLDPRQGARGEAFF
-,TRBV18,-,TRBJ1-2,TGTGCCAGCTCACCACGGGACACCTCTAACTATGGCTACACCTTC,CASSPRDTSNYGYTF
-,TRBV28,-,TRBJ1-2,TGTGCCAGCAGGACAACAGCCGCTTCCTCCGGCTACACCTTC,CASRTTAASSGYTF
-,TRBV18,-,TRBJ1-2,TGTGCCAGCTCACCATGGGAAGGACAGACTATAGTTGATGGCTACACCTTC,CASSPWEGQTIVDGYTF
-,TRBV29-1,-,TRBJ1-6,TGCAGCGTGAGCTGGGGAGAGAATTCACCCCTCCACTTT,CSVSWGENSPLHF
-,TRBV5-1,TRBD2,TRBJ2-7,TGCGCCAGCAGCTTTAGCGGGAGTTATTTAGGCGAGCAGTACTTC,CASSFSGSYLGEQYF
few,TRBV28,-,TRBJ2-7,TGTGCCAGCAGGTCCCAAAACGACAGGCACGACCCCTACGAGCAGTACTTC,CASRSQNDRHDPYEQYF
-,TRBV7-9,-,TRBJ1-2,TGTGCCAGCAGCTTAGTTCTTGGCTACACCTTC,CASSLVLGYTF
-,TRBV2,-,TRBJ1-5,TGTGCCAGCAGTTCGACAGTAGGCAATCAGCCCCAGCATTTT,CASSSTVGNQPQHF
few,TRBV11-3,-,TRBJ1-5,TGTGCCAGCAGTCAGGGACAATATCAGCCCCAGCATTTT,CASSQGQYQPQHF
-,TRBV21-1,-,TRBJ2-3,TGTGCCAGCAGCCCTCGGGACAGGATCACAGATACGCAGTATTTT,CASSPRDRITDTQYF
few,TRBV30,TRBD1,TRBJ2-5,TGTGCCTGGGCGGACAGGCCGCGCCGGTTGGGCCAGTACTTC,CAWADRPRRLGQYF
-,TRBV7-6,-,TRBJ2-2,TGTGCCAGCAGACCAATAGGGGCCAGCACCGGGGAGCTGTTTTTT,CASRPIGASTGELFF
-,TRBV19,-,TRBJ1-2,TGTGCCAGTAGTATGAGGACAGCTAGCTATGGCTACACCTTC,CASSMRTASYGYTF
few,TRBV9,TRBD1,TRBJ1-2,TGTGCCAGCAGCGTCAGAAGGGACAGGGTAAGGGACTATGGCTACACCTTC,CASSVRRDRVRDYGYTF
-,TRBV7-2,-,TRBJ1-1,TGTGCCAGCAGCTTAGAAGGCAGGATAGATGATGAAGCTTTCTTT,CASSLEGRIDDEAFF
few,TRBV6-5,TRBD1,TRBJ2-7,TGTGCCAGCACTACCGGGGACAGGGGCTACGAGCAGTACTTC,CASTTGDRGYEQYF
-,TRBV28,TRBD2,TRBJ2-1,TGTGCCAGCAGTTTACGGACTAGCGGGAGATACAATGAGCAGTTCTTC,CASSLRTSGRYNEQFF
-,TRBV4-2,TRBD2,TRBJ2-2,TGTGCCAGCAGCCAACTAGCGGGAGACACCGGGGAGCTGTTTTTT,CASSQLAGDTGELFF
once,TRBV19,TRBD1,TRBJ1-1,TGTGCCAGTAGTATAGGGAACAGGGGGCGCATAGGGTCGAACACTGAAGCTTTCTTT,CASSIGNRGRIGSNTEAFF
few,TRBV5-6,-,TRBJ1-2,TGTGCCAGCAGCTCCCCGGGACTTAACTATGGCTACACCTTC,CASSSPGLNYGYTF
-,TRBV4-2,-,TRBJ2-2,TGTGCCAGCAGCCAAGAGAGAACCGGGGAGCTGTTTTTT,CASSQERTGELFF
-,TRBV6-6,TRBD2,TRBJ2-3,TGTGCCAGCAGACCCAGCGGGACCTTTTTCACAGATACGCAGTATTTT,CASRPSGTFFTDTQYF
-,TRBV18,TRBD1,TRBJ2-1,TGTGCCAGCTCACCTGCCGGGACAGGGTTGTACAATGAGCAGTTCTTC,CASSPAGTGLYNEQFF
-,TRBV27,TRBD1,TRBJ1-2,TGTGCCAGCAGTGAGACAGGGCCCTCCTATGGCTACACCTTC,CASSETGPSYGYTF
-,TRBV5-4,-,TRBJ2-1,TGTGCCAGCAGCTTGGCAGGGGGGAATGAGCAGTTCTTC,CASSLAGGNEQFF
-,TRBV19,TRBD1,TRBJ1-6,TGTGCCAGTGCGATGGACGGACAGGTGCCTAATTCACCCCTCCACTTT,CASAMDGQVPNSPLHF
-,TRBV3-1/TRBV3-2,TRBD2,TRBJ2-3,TGTGCCAGCAGCCAGGGTCTGCGGGAGGGCACAGATACGCAGTATTTT,CASSQGLREGTDTQYF
-,TRBV19,-,TRBJ1-5,TGTGCCAGTGGAGGGATCACGCCCCAGCATTTT,CASGGITPQHF
-,TRBV30,-,TRBJ2-5,TGTGCCTGGAGTCCGCACACAGGGGGGGATGATCGGACCCAGTACTTC,CAWSPHTGGDDRTQYF
-,TRBV12-3/TRBV12-4,-,TRBJ2-3,TGTGCCAGCAGTGGCACCACAGATACGCAGTATTTT,CASSGTTDTQYF
-,TRBV6-6,-,TRBJ2-5,TGTGCCAGCAGACGCGGGGTTACGGGGACCCAGTACTTC,CASRRGVTGTQYF